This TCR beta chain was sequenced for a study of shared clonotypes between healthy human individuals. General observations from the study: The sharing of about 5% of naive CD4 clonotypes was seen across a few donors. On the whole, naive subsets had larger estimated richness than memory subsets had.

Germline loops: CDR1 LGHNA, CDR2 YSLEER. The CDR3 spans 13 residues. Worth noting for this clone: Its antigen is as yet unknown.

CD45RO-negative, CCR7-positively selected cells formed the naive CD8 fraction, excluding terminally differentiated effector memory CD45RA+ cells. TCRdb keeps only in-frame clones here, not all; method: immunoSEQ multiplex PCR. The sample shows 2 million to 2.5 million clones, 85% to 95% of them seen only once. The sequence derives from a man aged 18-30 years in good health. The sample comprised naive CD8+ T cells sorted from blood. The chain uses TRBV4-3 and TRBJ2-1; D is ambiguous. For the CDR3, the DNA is TGCGCTTCGGGCGGAGCCCCATACAATGAGCAGTTCTTC. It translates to CASGGAPYNEQFF.